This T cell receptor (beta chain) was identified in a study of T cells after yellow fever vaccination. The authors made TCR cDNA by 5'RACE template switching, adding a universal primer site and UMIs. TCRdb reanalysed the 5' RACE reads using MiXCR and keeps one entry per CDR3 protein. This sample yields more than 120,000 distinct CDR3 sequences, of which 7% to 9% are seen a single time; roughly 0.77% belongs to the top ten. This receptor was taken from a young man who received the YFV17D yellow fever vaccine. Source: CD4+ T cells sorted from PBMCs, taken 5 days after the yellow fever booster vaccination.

The CDR3 coding sequence is TGTGCCAGCAGTTTTTCCCGGGCCGCGGGGCAGTACTTC. Translation: CASSFSRAAGQYF. This sequence joins TRBV13 and TRBJ2-7; D perhaps matches TRBD2 (5 bases). This CDR3 has 13 amino acids. Germline CDR1 reads PRHDT; CDR2 reads FYEKMQ (reference sequence). V shed 6 bases and J shed 9 bases, with 18 bases lying between them.